This is a list of T cell receptor beta chains from one sample in a study of CD4 T cells in relation to SARS-CoV-2 and coronaviruses. Antigens for these TCRs are unknown. Sequenced by immunoSEQ multiplex PCR; TCRdb stores in-frame clones only, minus some. The table includes some 44,000 clones, over 75% detected once. The sample consisted of naive CD4+ T cells from PBMCs, cultured in vitro. Receptor source: an adult with COVID-19. Each CDR3 is given with its conserved first and last residue. The order of the fields is clone size, J gene, D gene, V gene, CDR3 protein, CDR3 DNA. D genes are given only for firm matches. Where a row states a size, it is once, few, many or the class of an expanded clone; other rows omit it.

clone_size: -
j_call: TRBJ1-2
d_call: -
v_call: TRBV15
cdr3_aa: CATSREGRGLGIYGYTF
cdr3_nt: TGTGCCACCAGCAGAGAAGGCAGGGGCCTAGGGATCTATGGCTACACCTTC

clone_size: -
j_call: TRBJ2-7
d_call: TRBD2
v_call: TRBV19
cdr3_aa: CASGTNAEQYF
cdr3_nt: TGTGCCTCCGGGACTAATGCCGAGCAGTACTTC

clone_size: -
j_call: TRBJ2-1
d_call: TRBD2
v_call: TRBV5-1
cdr3_aa: CASSSGKTSPYNEQFF
cdr3_nt: TGCGCCAGCAGCTCCGGAAAGACTAGCCCCTACAATGAGCAGTTCTTC

clone_size: -
j_call: TRBJ2-7
d_call: -
v_call: TRBV2
cdr3_aa: CASSDQFSYEQYF
cdr3_nt: TGTGCCAGCAGTGATCAGTTCTCCTACGAGCAGTACTTC

clone_size: -
j_call: TRBJ1-3
d_call: -
v_call: TRBV28
cdr3_aa: CASSLNGAFHSGNTIYF
cdr3_nt: TGTGCCAGCAGTTTAAACGGGGCGTTCCACTCTGGAAACACCATATATTTT

clone_size: -
j_call: TRBJ2-1
d_call: -
v_call: TRBV28
cdr3_aa: CASSQSGKLYNEQFF
cdr3_nt: TGTGCCAGCAGTCAAAGCGGAAAACTCTACAATGAGCAGTTCTTC

clone_size: once
j_call: TRBJ2-3
d_call: TRBD2
v_call: TRBV5-4
cdr3_aa: CASSRGTSGISTDTQYF
cdr3_nt: TGTGCCAGCAGCCGGGGGACTAGCGGTATAAGCACAGATACGCAGTATTTT

clone_size: few
j_call: TRBJ2-2
d_call: -
v_call: TRBV24-1
cdr3_aa: CATSDVDPGTGELFF
cdr3_nt: TGTGCCACCAGTGACGTCGACCCTGGGACCGGGGAGCTGTTTTTT

clone_size: once
j_call: TRBJ2-1
d_call: TRBD2
v_call: TRBV3-1/TRBV3-2
cdr3_aa: CASSHGGGHPGWFF
cdr3_nt: TGTGCCAGCAGCCACGGGGGAGGGCACCCAGGATGGTTCTTC

clone_size: -
j_call: TRBJ2-1
d_call: -
v_call: TRBV29-1
cdr3_aa: CSVDTSSNEQFF
cdr3_nt: TGCAGCGTTGACACGTCAAGCAATGAGCAGTTCTTC

clone_size: -
j_call: TRBJ2-7
d_call: -
v_call: TRBV25-1
cdr3_aa: CASSSDRNLYEQYF
cdr3_nt: TGTGCCAGCAGTAGCGACAGGAACCTTTACGAGCAGTACTTC

clone_size: few
j_call: TRBJ1-6
d_call: TRBD1
v_call: TRBV3-1/TRBV3-2
cdr3_aa: CASSQTTGARSPLHF
cdr3_nt: TGTGCCAGCAGCCAAACGACAGGGGCACGTTCACCCCTCCACTTT

clone_size: once
j_call: TRBJ2-7
d_call: -
v_call: TRBV11-2
cdr3_aa: CASSLGLGGPYEQYF
cdr3_nt: TGTGCCAGCAGCTTAGGACTGGGGGGGCCCTACGAGCAGTACTTC

clone_size: -
j_call: TRBJ2-3
d_call: -
v_call: TRBV27
cdr3_aa: CASSLGSIYTQYF
cdr3_nt: TGTGCCAGCAGTTTAGGATCTATCTATACGCAGTATTTT

clone_size: -
j_call: TRBJ2-7
d_call: -
v_call: TRBV5-5
cdr3_aa: CASRLGSHEQYF
cdr3_nt: TGTGCCAGCCGTCTGGGGTCCCACGAGCAGTACTTC

clone_size: -
j_call: TRBJ2-7
d_call: -
v_call: TRBV11-2
cdr3_aa: CASSWASFSSDEQYF
cdr3_nt: TGTGCCAGCAGCTGGGCTAGTTTTTCGTCCGACGAGCAGTACTTC

clone_size: medium-sized
j_call: TRBJ1-1
d_call: -
v_call: TRBV12-3/TRBV12-4
cdr3_aa: CASSFLQGGRAFF
cdr3_nt: TGTGCCAGCAGCTTCCTACAAGGAGGGAGGGCTTTCTTT

clone_size: -
j_call: TRBJ2-7
d_call: -
v_call: TRBV10-3
cdr3_aa: CAISGQGSYEQYF
cdr3_nt: TGTGCCATCAGTGGGCAAGGATCCTACGAGCAGTACTTC

clone_size: -
j_call: TRBJ2-7
d_call: -
v_call: TRBV5-1
cdr3_aa: CASSPILGGRAAEQYF
cdr3_nt: TGCGCCAGCAGCCCCATCTTAGGGGGGAGGGCCGCCGAGCAGTACTTC

clone_size: -
j_call: TRBJ2-2
d_call: -
v_call: TRBV18
cdr3_aa: CASSLTLGKGAGELFF
cdr3_nt: TGTGCCAGCTCACTGACCTTGGGGAAGGGAGCCGGGGAGCTGTTTTTT

clone_size: -
j_call: TRBJ1-2
d_call: -
v_call: TRBV20-1
cdr3_aa: CSARGHAGYTF
cdr3_nt: TGCAGTGCTAGGGGCCATGCTGGCTACACCTTC

clone_size: once
j_call: TRBJ2-7
d_call: TRBD2
v_call: TRBV5-6
cdr3_aa: CASSLGTSGQYEQYF
cdr3_nt: TGTGCCAGCAGCTTGGGGACTAGCGGACAATACGAGCAGTACTTC

clone_size: -
j_call: TRBJ2-4
d_call: -
v_call: TRBV9
cdr3_aa: CASSPPGEGSSSIQYF
cdr3_nt: TGTGCCAGCAGCCCACCGGGAGAAGGTTCGAGTAGCATTCAGTACTTC

clone_size: few
j_call: TRBJ1-2
d_call: -
v_call: TRBV10-3
cdr3_aa: CAISDTGGYTF
cdr3_nt: TGTGCCATCAGTGATACCGGCGGCTACACCTTC

clone_size: -
j_call: TRBJ1-2
d_call: TRBD1
v_call: TRBV5-6
cdr3_aa: CASSWWDRAYGYTF
cdr3_nt: TGTGCCAGCAGCTGGTGGGACAGAGCCTATGGCTACACCTTC

clone_size: -
j_call: TRBJ2-7
d_call: -
v_call: TRBV6-1
cdr3_aa: CASSEEEGTSYEQYF
cdr3_nt: TGTGCCAGCAGTGAAGAAGAGGGGACCTCCTACGAGCAGTACTTC

clone_size: -
j_call: TRBJ1-2
d_call: -
v_call: TRBV6-2/TRBV6-3
cdr3_aa: CASSYQGPSNGYTF
cdr3_nt: TGTGCCAGCAGTTATCAGGGGCCCTCCAATGGCTACACCTTC

clone_size: -
j_call: TRBJ2-7
d_call: TRBD2
v_call: TRBV12-3/TRBV12-4
cdr3_aa: CASSFAGGLYF
cdr3_nt: TGTGCCAGCAGTTTTGCGGGAGGACTGTACTTC

clone_size: -
j_call: TRBJ2-3
d_call: -
v_call: TRBV11-2
cdr3_aa: CASGSTDTQYF
cdr3_nt: TGTGCCAGCGGTAGCACAGATACGCAGTATTTT

clone_size: once
j_call: TRBJ2-5
d_call: TRBD2
v_call: TRBV10-3
cdr3_aa: CAISNSGGGETQYF
cdr3_nt: TGTGCCATCAGCAATAGCGGGGGGGGAGAGACCCAGTACTTC

clone_size: few
j_call: TRBJ1-1
d_call: -
v_call: TRBV6-2/TRBV6-3
cdr3_aa: CASSFGIRNTEAFF
cdr3_nt: TGTGCCAGCAGTTTCGGTATAAGGAACACTGAAGCTTTCTTT

clone_size: -
j_call: TRBJ2-2
d_call: -
v_call: TRBV15
cdr3_aa: CATSKTNRDTGELFF
cdr3_nt: TGTGCCACCAGCAAGACAAACAGGGACACCGGGGAGCTGTTTTTT

clone_size: -
j_call: TRBJ2-3
d_call: -
v_call: TRBV27
cdr3_aa: CASSFANTDTQYF
cdr3_nt: TGTGCCAGCAGTTTTGCGAACACAGATACGCAGTATTTT

clone_size: -
j_call: TRBJ1-3
d_call: -
v_call: TRBV7-2
cdr3_aa: CASSLLEGGYGNTIYF
cdr3_nt: TGTGCCAGCAGCTTATTGGAAGGAGGGTATGGAAACACCATATATTTT

clone_size: -
j_call: TRBJ2-7
d_call: TRBD1
v_call: TRBV5-6
cdr3_aa: CASTWTGGYEQYF
cdr3_nt: TGTGCCAGCACCTGGACAGGGGGATACGAGCAGTACTTC

clone_size: -
j_call: TRBJ2-7
d_call: -
v_call: TRBV28
cdr3_aa: CASSLLAVYEQYF
cdr3_nt: TGTGCCAGCAGTTTACTAGCAGTCTACGAGCAGTACTTC

clone_size: -
j_call: TRBJ2-7
d_call: -
v_call: TRBV7-9
cdr3_aa: CASSLGTSLLWEQYF
cdr3_nt: TGTGCCAGCAGCTTAGGGACAAGCCTCCTTTGGGAGCAGTACTTC

clone_size: -
j_call: TRBJ1-1
d_call: TRBD1
v_call: TRBV6-6
cdr3_aa: CASRPLQGANTEAFF
cdr3_nt: TGTGCCAGCAGACCACTACAGGGGGCGAACACTGAAGCTTTCTTT

clone_size: -
j_call: TRBJ1-2
d_call: -
v_call: TRBV28
cdr3_aa: CASSLKRTAASHNYGYTF
cdr3_nt: TGTGCCAGCAGTTTAAAGAGGACGGCGGCCTCCCATAACTATGGCTACACCTTC

clone_size: -
j_call: TRBJ2-6
d_call: TRBD2
v_call: TRBV4-1
cdr3_aa: CASSLTGTSSSGANVLTF
cdr3_nt: TGCGCCAGCAGCCTGACCGGGACTAGCAGCTCTGGGGCCAACGTCCTGACTTTC

clone_size: few
j_call: TRBJ2-3
d_call: TRBD1
v_call: TRBV5-4
cdr3_aa: CASSLVSRGRDTQYF
cdr3_nt: TGTGCCAGCAGCTTAGTCTCCAGGGGGCGAGATACGCAGTATTTT

clone_size: -
j_call: TRBJ2-1
d_call: TRBD2
v_call: TRBV7-2
cdr3_aa: CASSLVRGGSYNEQFF
cdr3_nt: TGTGCCAGCAGCTTAGTACGGGGGGGATCCTACAATGAGCAGTTCTTC

clone_size: -
j_call: TRBJ2-4
d_call: -
v_call: TRBV20-1
cdr3_aa: CSASSGGKNIQYF
cdr3_nt: TGCAGTGCTAGTTCCGGCGGGAAAAACATTCAGTACTTC

clone_size: -
j_call: TRBJ2-1
d_call: -
v_call: TRBV14
cdr3_aa: CASSQDRRSQFF
cdr3_nt: TGTGCCAGCAGCCAAGATCGTCGATCGCAGTTCTTC

clone_size: -
j_call: TRBJ1-5
d_call: TRBD1
v_call: TRBV9
cdr3_aa: CASSDDRGNQPQHF
cdr3_nt: TGTGCCAGCAGCGATGACAGGGGCAATCAGCCCCAGCATTTT

clone_size: -
j_call: TRBJ1-6
d_call: -
v_call: TRBV23-1
cdr3_aa: CASSQSTAGRRSPLHF
cdr3_nt: TGCGCCAGCAGTCAATCTACGGCAGGGCGTCGTTCACCCCTCCACTTT

clone_size: -
j_call: TRBJ2-1
d_call: -
v_call: TRBV12-3/TRBV12-4
cdr3_aa: CASTNIQGYEQFF
cdr3_nt: TGTGCCAGCACAAACATCCAGGGCTATGAGCAGTTCTTC

clone_size: -
j_call: TRBJ2-5
d_call: -
v_call: TRBV5-1
cdr3_aa: CASSPPGLQETQYF
cdr3_nt: TGCGCCAGCAGCCCACCGGGACTTCAAGAGACCCAGTACTTC

clone_size: -
j_call: TRBJ2-1
d_call: -
v_call: TRBV18
cdr3_aa: CASSPRGRPYNEQFF
cdr3_nt: TGTGCCAGCTCACCACGGGGTAGGCCCTACAATGAGCAGTTCTTC

clone_size: -
j_call: TRBJ2-7
d_call: -
v_call: TRBV20-1
cdr3_aa: CSASFQAHEQYF
cdr3_nt: TGCAGTGCTAGTTTCCAGGCCCACGAGCAGTACTTC